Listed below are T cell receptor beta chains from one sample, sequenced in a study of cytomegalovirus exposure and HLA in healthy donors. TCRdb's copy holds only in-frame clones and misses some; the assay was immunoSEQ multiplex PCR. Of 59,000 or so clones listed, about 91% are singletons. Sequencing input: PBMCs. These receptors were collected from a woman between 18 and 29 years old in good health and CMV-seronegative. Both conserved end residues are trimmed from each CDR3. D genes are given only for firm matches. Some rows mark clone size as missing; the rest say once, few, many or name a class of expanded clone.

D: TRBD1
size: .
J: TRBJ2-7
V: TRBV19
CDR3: ASSTGTGNEQY

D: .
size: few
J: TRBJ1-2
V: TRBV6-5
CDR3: ASSYSPRDYGYT

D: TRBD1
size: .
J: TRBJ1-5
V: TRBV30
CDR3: AFGTGPNQPQH

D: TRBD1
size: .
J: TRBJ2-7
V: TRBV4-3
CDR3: ASSQEGRGRGSYEQY

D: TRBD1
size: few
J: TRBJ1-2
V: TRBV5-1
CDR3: ASSPDRGNYGYT

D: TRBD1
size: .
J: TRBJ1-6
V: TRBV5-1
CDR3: ASSPDRGSSYNSPLH

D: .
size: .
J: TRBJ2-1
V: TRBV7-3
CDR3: ASSFSGVNEQF

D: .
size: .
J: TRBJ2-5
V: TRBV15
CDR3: ATGVGRGQETQY

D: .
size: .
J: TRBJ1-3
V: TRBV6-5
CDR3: ASSLGSSGNTIY

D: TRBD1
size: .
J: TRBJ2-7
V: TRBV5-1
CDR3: ASASSGTGGDEQY

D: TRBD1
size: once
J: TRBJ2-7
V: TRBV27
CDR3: ASSLTTGAPNEQY

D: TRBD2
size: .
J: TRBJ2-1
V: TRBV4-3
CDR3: ASSATSGDYNEQF

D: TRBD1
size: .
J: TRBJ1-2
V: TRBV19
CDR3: ASSSPTGQGNYGYT

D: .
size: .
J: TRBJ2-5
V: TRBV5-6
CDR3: ASSFTGYQETQY

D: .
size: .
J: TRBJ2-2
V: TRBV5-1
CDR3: ASSLDGTGGTNTGELF

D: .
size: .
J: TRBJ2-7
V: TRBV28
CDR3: ASSSVAPHEQY

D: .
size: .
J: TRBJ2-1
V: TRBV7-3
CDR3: ASSPEGTHNEQF

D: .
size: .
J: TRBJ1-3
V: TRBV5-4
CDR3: ASSLDLSGNTIY

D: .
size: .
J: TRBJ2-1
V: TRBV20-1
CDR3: SASGYNEQF

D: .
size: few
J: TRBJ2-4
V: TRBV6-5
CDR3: ASSYDRKGNIQY